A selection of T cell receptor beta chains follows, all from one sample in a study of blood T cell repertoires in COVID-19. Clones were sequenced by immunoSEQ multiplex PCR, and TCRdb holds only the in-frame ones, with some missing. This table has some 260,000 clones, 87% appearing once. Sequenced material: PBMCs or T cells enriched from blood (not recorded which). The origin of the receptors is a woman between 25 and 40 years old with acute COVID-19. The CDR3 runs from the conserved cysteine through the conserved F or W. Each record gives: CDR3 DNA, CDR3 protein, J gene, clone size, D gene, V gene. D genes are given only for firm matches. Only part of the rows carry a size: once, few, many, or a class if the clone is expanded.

cdr3_nt: TGTGCCAGCAGTTTTAGGACAGCCCATAATTCACCCCTCCACTTT
cdr3_aa: CASSFRTAHNSPLHF
j_call: TRBJ1-6
clone_size: .
d_call: .
v_call: TRBV28

cdr3_nt: TGTGCTAGCAGCTTAGCGGGAGGGCGAGATACGCAGTATTTT
cdr3_aa: CASSLAGGRDTQYF
j_call: TRBJ2-3
clone_size: .
d_call: TRBD2
v_call: TRBV7-7

cdr3_nt: TGTGCCAGCAGCGCAGGGGGCGTCAATTCACCCCTCCACTTT
cdr3_aa: CASSAGGVNSPLHF
j_call: TRBJ1-6
clone_size: few
d_call: TRBD1
v_call: TRBV9

cdr3_nt: TGTGCCAGCCTAGGCGAGGGGACAACGCCCTATGGCTACACCTTC
cdr3_aa: CASLGEGTTPYGYTF
j_call: TRBJ1-2
clone_size: .
d_call: .
v_call: TRBV18

cdr3_nt: TGTGCCAGCACCGCAGTCCTCCCGCCGCGGAGAGAGACCCAGTACTTC
cdr3_aa: CASTAVLPPRRETQYF
j_call: TRBJ2-5
clone_size: few
d_call: .
v_call: TRBV27

cdr3_nt: TGTGCCAGCAGGCCTTTAGAGGCTTGGGGGGGTCGGGATGAAAAACTGTTTTTT
cdr3_aa: CASRPLEAWGGRDEKLFF
j_call: TRBJ1-4
clone_size: .
d_call: .
v_call: TRBV28

cdr3_nt: TGTGCCAGCTCACAGACTAGCGGGTTAGCCAAAAACATTCAGTACTTC
cdr3_aa: CASSQTSGLAKNIQYF
j_call: TRBJ2-4
clone_size: .
d_call: TRBD2
v_call: TRBV18

cdr3_nt: TGTGCCAGCAGCTTGGGACAGGGGGGAACTTCACCCCTCCACTTT
cdr3_aa: CASSLGQGGTSPLHF
j_call: TRBJ1-6
clone_size: .
d_call: TRBD1
v_call: TRBV11-2

cdr3_nt: TGTGCCAGCAGTGAAGAGGACAGGGCCCCCCAGCATTTT
cdr3_aa: CASSEEDRAPQHF
j_call: TRBJ1-5
clone_size: .
d_call: TRBD1
v_call: TRBV6-1

cdr3_nt: TGTGCTAGTGTCGGGGTCGGCGGGAGCTCCCCCTACAATGAGCAGTTCTTC
cdr3_aa: CASVGVGGSSPYNEQFF
j_call: TRBJ2-1
clone_size: .
d_call: TRBD2
v_call: TRBV12-5

cdr3_nt: TGTGCCAGCAGCTATCAAGACACTGATGGCTACACCTTC
cdr3_aa: CASSYQDTDGYTF
j_call: TRBJ1-2
clone_size: .
d_call: .
v_call: TRBV6-2/TRBV6-3

cdr3_nt: TGTGCCAGCAGTTTAGGTACTCCCTACGAGCAGTACTTC
cdr3_aa: CASSLGTPYEQYF
j_call: TRBJ2-7
clone_size: .
d_call: .
v_call: TRBV27

cdr3_nt: TGTGCTAGTGGCCGAGGGCCGTGGGACACTGAAGCTTTCTTT
cdr3_aa: CASGRGPWDTEAFF
j_call: TRBJ1-1
clone_size: .
d_call: .
v_call: TRBV12-5

cdr3_nt: TGTGCCAGCAGCCAAGATTGGCTAGCGGGAGAAGATACGCAGTATTTT
cdr3_aa: CASSQDWLAGEDTQYF
j_call: TRBJ2-3
clone_size: .
d_call: TRBD2
v_call: TRBV14

cdr3_nt: TGTGCCAGCAGCCTGGCCGGGTATGGCTACACCTTC
cdr3_aa: CASSLAGYGYTF
j_call: TRBJ1-2
clone_size: .
d_call: .
v_call: TRBV6-2/TRBV6-3

cdr3_nt: TGCGCCAGCAGCTCCGACCGGACAGGGGGCAGGTACACCTTC
cdr3_aa: CASSSDRTGGRYTF
j_call: TRBJ1-2
clone_size: .
d_call: TRBD1
v_call: TRBV5-1

cdr3_nt: TGTGCCATAGGACAGGATGGCTACACCTTC
cdr3_aa: CAIGQDGYTF
j_call: TRBJ1-2
clone_size: .
d_call: TRBD1
v_call: TRBV2

cdr3_nt: TGTGCCAGCAGAGACCCGAGCGGGAGGGGGTACAATGAGCAGTTCTTC
cdr3_aa: CASRDPSGRGYNEQFF
j_call: TRBJ2-1
clone_size: few
d_call: TRBD2
v_call: TRBV27

cdr3_nt: TGTGCCAGCTCCCCCGAGCGGGGGCCCAGATACAATGAGCAGTTCTTC
cdr3_aa: CASSPERGPRYNEQFF
j_call: TRBJ2-1
clone_size: .
d_call: TRBD2
v_call: TRBV18

cdr3_nt: TGCGCCAGCAGCCAAGAGGGAGCAGGAACTAATTCACCCCTCCACTTT
cdr3_aa: CASSQEGAGTNSPLHF
j_call: TRBJ1-6
clone_size: .
d_call: .
v_call: TRBV4-1

cdr3_nt: TGTGCCAGCAGCTTATCAGGGTCGGGCTATGGCTACACCTTC
cdr3_aa: CASSLSGSGYGYTF
j_call: TRBJ1-2
clone_size: .
d_call: .
v_call: TRBV7-8

cdr3_nt: TGTGCCAGCAGCTTAGCTAGCGGGGGGTATACGCAGTATTTT
cdr3_aa: CASSLASGGYTQYF
j_call: TRBJ2-3
clone_size: .
d_call: TRBD2
v_call: TRBV7-8

cdr3_nt: TGTGCCAGCAGCTTATCGGAGTCACAAGGCACTGAAGCTTTCTTT
cdr3_aa: CASSLSESQGTEAFF
j_call: TRBJ1-1
clone_size: .
d_call: .
v_call: TRBV7-9

cdr3_nt: TGTGCCAGCAGCTCCCAGGGAAACATTCAGTACTTC
cdr3_aa: CASSSQGNIQYF
j_call: TRBJ2-4
clone_size: .
d_call: .
v_call: TRBV7-9

cdr3_nt: TGCGCCAGCAGCTTGGCCGGGAACGAGCAGTACTTC
cdr3_aa: CASSLAGNEQYF
j_call: TRBJ2-7
clone_size: few
d_call: .
v_call: TRBV5-1

cdr3_nt: TGTGCCAGCAGTTATGACAGGGTTGGCAATCAGCCCCAGCATTTT
cdr3_aa: CASSYDRVGNQPQHF
j_call: TRBJ1-5
clone_size: once
d_call: TRBD1
v_call: TRBV28

cdr3_nt: TGTGCCAGCAGTAATGCGGGCGACTACACTGAAGCTTTCTTT
cdr3_aa: CASSNAGDYTEAFF
j_call: TRBJ1-1
clone_size: .
d_call: .
v_call: TRBV25-1

cdr3_nt: TGTGCCAGCTCACCGGGGCTCAACACCGGGGAGCTGTTTTTT
cdr3_aa: CASSPGLNTGELFF
j_call: TRBJ2-2
clone_size: .
d_call: .
v_call: TRBV18

cdr3_nt: TGCGCCAGCAGCTTACAGGGACTACCCCTCTACGAGCAGTACTTC
cdr3_aa: CASSLQGLPLYEQYF
j_call: TRBJ2-7
clone_size: .
d_call: .
v_call: TRBV5-1

cdr3_nt: TGTGCCAGCAGTTTCGGTCCGAGGGATGGCTACACCTTC
cdr3_aa: CASSFGPRDGYTF
j_call: TRBJ1-2
clone_size: .
d_call: .
v_call: TRBV28

cdr3_nt: TGTGCCACCTTCGGGACAGGGGGAAGTACCGGGGAGCTGTTTTTT
cdr3_aa: CATFGTGGSTGELFF
j_call: TRBJ2-2
clone_size: once
d_call: TRBD1
v_call: TRBV10-3

cdr3_nt: TGTGCCAGCAGCTTAGTCGGAGATACGCAGTATTTT
cdr3_aa: CASSLVGDTQYF
j_call: TRBJ2-3
clone_size: .
d_call: .
v_call: TRBV7-9

cdr3_nt: TGTGCCAGCAGCACCGAGGGCCACTACGAGCAGTACTTC
cdr3_aa: CASSTEGHYEQYF
j_call: TRBJ2-7
clone_size: once
d_call: .
v_call: TRBV9

cdr3_nt: TGTGCCAGCAAGGGGACAGGCTATAGCAATCAGCCCCAGCATTTT
cdr3_aa: CASKGTGYSNQPQHF
j_call: TRBJ1-5
clone_size: .
d_call: TRBD1
v_call: TRBV28

cdr3_nt: TGTGCCAGCAGACCGATGGAAGGGGGAGCTTTCTTT
cdr3_aa: CASRPMEGGAFF
j_call: TRBJ1-1
clone_size: .
d_call: .
v_call: TRBV6-5

cdr3_nt: TGTGCCAGCAGCCACCAGGGGACTAGCGGGGGAATGGGCGGGGAGCTGTTTTTT
cdr3_aa: CASSHQGTSGGMGGELFF
j_call: TRBJ2-2
clone_size: .
d_call: TRBD2
v_call: TRBV7-2

cdr3_nt: TGTGCCAGCAGCTTGCAACAATCTAGCTCCTACGAGCAGTACTTC
cdr3_aa: CASSLQQSSSYEQYF
j_call: TRBJ2-7
clone_size: .
d_call: .
v_call: TRBV5-5

cdr3_nt: TGTGCCAGCAGTCGTCTAGCGGGAGTGGGCAATGAGCAGTTCTTC
cdr3_aa: CASSRLAGVGNEQFF
j_call: TRBJ2-1
clone_size: once
d_call: TRBD2
v_call: TRBV28

cdr3_nt: TGTGCCAGCAGTTACGCAGGACTAGCGGGAGTTGGGTTCTTC
cdr3_aa: CASSYAGLAGVGFF
j_call: TRBJ2-1
clone_size: .
d_call: TRBD2
v_call: TRBV6-2/TRBV6-3

cdr3_nt: TGTGCCAGCTCACCCCGGGACCAAGAGACCCAGTACTTC
cdr3_aa: CASSPRDQETQYF
j_call: TRBJ2-5
clone_size: .
d_call: .
v_call: TRBV18

cdr3_nt: TGTGCCAGCAGGACTGACTATAACACCGGGGAGCTGTTTTTT
cdr3_aa: CASRTDYNTGELFF
j_call: TRBJ2-2
clone_size: few
d_call: .
v_call: TRBV7-3

cdr3_nt: TGCAGCGTGCAAGACAGGGGGTTCTACAATGAGCAGTTCTTC
cdr3_aa: CSVQDRGFYNEQFF
j_call: TRBJ2-1
clone_size: once
d_call: TRBD1
v_call: TRBV29-1

cdr3_nt: TGTGCCAGCAGCTACTATCTGGGGGGGACAGATACGCAGTATTTT
cdr3_aa: CASSYYLGGTDTQYF
j_call: TRBJ2-3
clone_size: .
d_call: TRBD2
v_call: TRBV7-8